Presented here are 8 T cell receptor beta chains from one specimen sequenced in a study of CD8+ T cells in alopecia areata. The treatment is: oral pan-JAK inhibitor, 5-10 mg twice daily. Once RNA had been extracted, it was reverse transcribed into cDNA to act as the sequencing template. TCRdb's table, derived via immunoSEQ multiplex PCR, lists solely in-frame clones and lacks some. This table holds roughly 280,000 clones, 60% found once. This specimen was CD4+ T cells sorted from blood, taken at week 52, from a patient treated with tofacitinib. The source of these receptors is a human donor with alopecia areata.

The V gene is TRBV7-2, the J gene TRBJ2-1, with D maybe TRBD2 (6 bases). The germline CDR1 and CDR2 sequences are SGHTA and FQGNSA. This CDR3 contains 15 residues. With 7 bases removed from V and 8 bases from J, the gap between germline ends came to 21 bases. CDR3 sequence reads: CASTHSSTRDDEQFF. Written as DNA, the CDR3 is TGTGCCAGCACCCATTCCTCGACTAGAGACGATGAGCAGTTCTTC.

The chain carries TRBV5-6 and TRBJ2-1; D is ambiguous. V was pared by 1 base and J by 3 bases, with 11 bases between. Germline loops: CDR1 SGHDT, CDR2 YYEEEE. The CDR3 is 15 amino acids. CDR3 sequence reads: CASSLLWGIYNEQFF. The CDR3 nucleotides are TGTGCCAGCAGCTTGTTATGGGGTATCTACAATGAGCAGTTCTTC.

This chain connects TRBV7-8 to TRBJ1-2, with D possibly being TRBD1 (6 bases). This CDR3 is built from 12 residues. Germline V gene data show CDR1 as SGHVS and CDR2 as FQNEAQ. Trimming left V 5 bases short and J 7 bases short, with 11 bases between. The CDR3 loop is CASSNQGSGYTF. The CDR3, as DNA: TGTGCCAGCAGCAACCAGGGGTCTGGCTACACCTTC.

Concerning this clone itself: It is likely a read error, because the conserved phenylalanine at the end of the CDR3 is missing. It is unclear where the CDR3 begins or ends on the DNA, so no DNA is shown, and the CDR3 is as TCRdb lists it. The chain has TRBV7-6 and TRBJ2-4; the table gives TRBD2 as D, unverified against the DNA. With termini counted, the CDR3 has 13 amino acids. Germline-derived CDR1 and CDR2 are SGHVS and FNYEAQ. CDR3 sequence: CASSTIPGLAVKG.

V is TRBV7-9 and J is TRBJ2-1; the match to TRBD1 covers 7 bases. With V trimmed by 5 bases and J by 3 bases, 4 bases remained unmatched. The length of the CDR3 is 14 residues. Germline lookup yields CDR1 SEHNR and CDR2 FQNEAQ (reference sequence). The CDR3 nucleotides read TGTGCCAGCAGCCCGGGACAGTACTACAATGAGCAGTTCTTC. Translation gives CASSPGQYYNEQFF.

This clone was counted a single time. The chain combines TRBV30 with TRBJ1-2, with 7 bases matching TRBD1. This CDR3 comprises 13 residues. The ends lost 2 bases at V and 2 bases at J; junction bases unmatched: 2. Per germline, CDR1 GTSNPN and CDR2 SVGIG (reference sequence). The CDR3 coding sequence is TGTGCCTGGAGTACAGGGGCCAACTATGGCTACACCTTC. This encodes CAWSTGANYGYTF.

This chain links TRBV5-1 with TRBJ2-6; D might be TRBD1 (6 bases). CDR3 length equals 14 residues. Germline V lookup: CDR1 SGHRS, CDR2 YFSETQ. V was shortened by 4 bases and J by 6 bases, with 11 bases between the two germline ends. CDR3 residues: CASSPQGQANVLTF. The CDR3 DNA reads as TGCGCCAGCAGCCCACAGGGACAGGCCAACGTCCTGACTTTC.

The chain links TRBV30 to TRBJ1-6; D unclear. Trimming took 2 bases from V and 7 from J, leaving 15 bases between them. This CDR3 is 15 amino acids long. Germline V gene data show CDR1 as GTSNPN and CDR2 as SVGIG (reference sequence). The CDR3 loop reads CAWSPSVGDNSPLHF. The CDR3 DNA reads as TGTGCCTGGAGTCCAAGTGTGGGCGACAATTCACCCCTCCACTTT. The entire variable domain, with the rest obtained from reference TRBV30 and TRBJ1-6, is as follows: SQTIHQWPATLVQPVGSPLSLECTVEGTSNPNLYWYRQAAGRGLQLLFYSVGIGQISSEVPQNLSASRPQDRQFILSSKKLLLSDSGFYLCAWSPSVGDNSPLHFGNGTRLTVT.